This T cell receptor (beta chain) was identified in a study of blood T cell repertoires in COVID-19. Between the trimmed V and J ends, which lost 2 bases and 5 bases, there was a span of 6 bases. This CDR3 spans 12 amino acids. In germline, CDR1 is MRHNA, CDR2 SNTAGT. Ages ranged from about 18 to 90 years, with residence in around 24 US areas. Participants' own reports of clinical history determined their cohort assignment. Assay: immunoSEQ multiplex PCR; the TCRdb copy retains only in-frame clones and omits some. Among hundreds of thousands of clones, 70% to 90% were seen once, and the ten largest hold approximately 1%.

Specimen: PBMCs or T cells enriched from blood (not recorded which). The TCR comes from a woman under 40 who had recovered from COVID-19. The chain joins TRBV6-4 to TRBJ1-1; D possibly corresponds to TRBD1 (5 bases). DNA of the CDR3: TGTGCCAGCAGTGACGGGGGGACTGAAGCTTTCTTT. This gives the protein CASSDGGTEAFF.